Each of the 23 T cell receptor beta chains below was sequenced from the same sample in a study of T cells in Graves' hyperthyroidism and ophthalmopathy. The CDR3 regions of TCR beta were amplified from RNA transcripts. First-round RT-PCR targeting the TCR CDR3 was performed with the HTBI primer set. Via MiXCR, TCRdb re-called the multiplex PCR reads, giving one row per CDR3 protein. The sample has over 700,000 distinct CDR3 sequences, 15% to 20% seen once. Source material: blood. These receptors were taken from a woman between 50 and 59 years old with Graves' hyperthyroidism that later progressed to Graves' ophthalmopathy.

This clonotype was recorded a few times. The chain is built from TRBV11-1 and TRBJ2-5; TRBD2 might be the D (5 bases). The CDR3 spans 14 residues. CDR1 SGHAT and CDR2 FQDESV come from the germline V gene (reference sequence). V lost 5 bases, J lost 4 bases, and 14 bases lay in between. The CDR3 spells CASSLTGIRETQYF. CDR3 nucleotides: TGTGCCAGCAGCCTCACGGGAATTAGAGAGACCCAGTACTTC.

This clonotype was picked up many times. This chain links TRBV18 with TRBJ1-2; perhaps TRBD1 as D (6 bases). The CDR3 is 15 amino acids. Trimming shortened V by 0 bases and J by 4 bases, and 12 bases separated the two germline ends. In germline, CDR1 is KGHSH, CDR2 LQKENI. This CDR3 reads CASSPPSGEGYGYTF. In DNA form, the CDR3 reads TGTGCCAGCTCACCACCCTCAGGGGAAGGCTATGGCTACACCTTC. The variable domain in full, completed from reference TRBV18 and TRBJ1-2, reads NAGVMQNPRHLVRRRGQEARLRCSPMKGHSHVYWYRQLPEEGLKFMVYLQKENIIDESGMPKERFSAEFPKEGPSILRIQQVVRGDSAAYFCASSPPSGEGYGYTFGSGTRLTVV.

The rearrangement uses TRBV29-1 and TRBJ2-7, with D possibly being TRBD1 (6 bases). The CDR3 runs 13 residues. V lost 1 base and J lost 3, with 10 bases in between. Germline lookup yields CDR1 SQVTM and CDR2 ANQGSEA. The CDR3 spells CSVEGRGGYEQYF. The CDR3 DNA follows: TGCAGCGTTGAAGGTAGAGGGGGCTACGAGCAGTACTTC.

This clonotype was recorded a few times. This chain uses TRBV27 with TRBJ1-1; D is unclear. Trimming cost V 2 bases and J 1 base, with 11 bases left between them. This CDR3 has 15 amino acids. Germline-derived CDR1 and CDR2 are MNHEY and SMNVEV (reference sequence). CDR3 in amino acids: CASSLRPATNTEAFF. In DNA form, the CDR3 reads TGTGCCAGCAGTTTACGCCCGGCAACGAACACTGAAGCTTTCTTT.

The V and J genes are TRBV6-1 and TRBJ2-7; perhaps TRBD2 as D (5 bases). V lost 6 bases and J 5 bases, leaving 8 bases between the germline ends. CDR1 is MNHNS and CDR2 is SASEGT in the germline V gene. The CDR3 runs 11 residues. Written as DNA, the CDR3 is TGTGCCAGCAGCAAGGGAGACGAGCAGTACTTC. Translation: CASSKGDEQYF.

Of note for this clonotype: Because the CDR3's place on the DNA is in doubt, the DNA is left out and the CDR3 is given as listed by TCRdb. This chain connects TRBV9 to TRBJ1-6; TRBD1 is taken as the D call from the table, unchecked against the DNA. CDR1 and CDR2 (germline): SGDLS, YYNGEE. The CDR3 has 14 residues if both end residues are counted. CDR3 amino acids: CASSVAGGNSPPHF.

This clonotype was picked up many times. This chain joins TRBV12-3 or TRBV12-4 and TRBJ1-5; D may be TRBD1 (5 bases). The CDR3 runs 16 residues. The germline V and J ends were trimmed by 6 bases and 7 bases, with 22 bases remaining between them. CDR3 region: CASSLNPPGLGQPQHF. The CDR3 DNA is TGTGCCAGCAGCCTAAACCCACCGGGACTAGGACAGCCCCAGCATTTT.

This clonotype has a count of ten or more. CDR3 DNA: TGTGCCACCACGGCAGGGGGGTTGAACACCGGGGAGCTGTTTTTT. Translated: CATTAGGLNTGELFF. The genes are TRBV12-3 or TRBV12-4 and TRBJ2-2; D might be TRBD1 (7 bases). The V and J ends lost 10 bases and 1 base respectively, with 16 bases between them. CDR3 length: 15 residues.

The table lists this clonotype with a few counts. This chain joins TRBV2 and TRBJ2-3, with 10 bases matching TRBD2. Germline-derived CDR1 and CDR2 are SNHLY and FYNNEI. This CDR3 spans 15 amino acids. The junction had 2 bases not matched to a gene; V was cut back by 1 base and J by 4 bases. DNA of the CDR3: TGTGCCAGCAGTGAAGGGCTAGCGGGGGCAGATACGCAGTATTTT. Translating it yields CASSEGLAGADTQYF.

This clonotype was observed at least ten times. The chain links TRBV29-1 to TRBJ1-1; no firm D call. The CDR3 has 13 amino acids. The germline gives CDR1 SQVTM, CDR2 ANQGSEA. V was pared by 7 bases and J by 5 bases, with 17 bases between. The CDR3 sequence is CSARTNLETEAFF. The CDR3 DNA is TGCAGCGCTCGGACGAACTTGGAAACTGAAGCTTTCTTT.

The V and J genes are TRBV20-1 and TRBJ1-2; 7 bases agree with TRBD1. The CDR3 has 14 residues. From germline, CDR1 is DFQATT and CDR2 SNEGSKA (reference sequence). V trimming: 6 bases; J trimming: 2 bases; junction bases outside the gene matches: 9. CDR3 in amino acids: CSAPGDRANYGYTF. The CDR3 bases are TGCAGTGCCCCTGGTGACAGGGCGAACTATGGCTACACCTTC.

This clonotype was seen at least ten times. The CDR3 DNA reads TGTGCCAGCAGCTTAGTGGCAGGGGACACCTACGAGCAGTACTTC. It encodes CASSLVAGDTYEQYF. The gene calls are TRBV7-3 and TRBJ2-7, with D possibly TRBD1 on 6 matching bases. Germline CDR1 and CDR2: SGHTA and FQGTGA. The CDR3 runs 15 residues. The V gene lost 2 bases and the J gene lost 2 bases, with 13 bases spanning the gap.

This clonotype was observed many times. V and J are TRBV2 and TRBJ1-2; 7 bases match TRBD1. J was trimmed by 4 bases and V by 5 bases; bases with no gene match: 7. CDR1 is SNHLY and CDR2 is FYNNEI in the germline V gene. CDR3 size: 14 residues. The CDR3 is CASSSTRQGYGYTF. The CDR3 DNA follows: TGTGCCAGCAGTTCCACCAGACAGGGCTATGGCTACACCTTC.

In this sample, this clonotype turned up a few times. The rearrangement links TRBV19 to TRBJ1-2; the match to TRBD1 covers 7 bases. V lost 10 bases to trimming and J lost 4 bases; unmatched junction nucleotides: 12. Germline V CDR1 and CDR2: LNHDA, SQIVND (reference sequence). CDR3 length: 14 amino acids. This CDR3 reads CAIFDRTGPYGYTF. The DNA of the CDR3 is TGTGCCATCTTCGACCGGACAGGCCCCTATGGCTACACCTTC.

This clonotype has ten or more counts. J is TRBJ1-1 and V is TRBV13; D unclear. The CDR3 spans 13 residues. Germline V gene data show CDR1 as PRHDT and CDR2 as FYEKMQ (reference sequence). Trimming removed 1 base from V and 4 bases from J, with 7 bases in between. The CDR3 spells CASSLDGSTEAFF. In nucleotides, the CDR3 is TGTGCCAGCAGCTTAGATGGGAGCACTGAAGCTTTCTTT.

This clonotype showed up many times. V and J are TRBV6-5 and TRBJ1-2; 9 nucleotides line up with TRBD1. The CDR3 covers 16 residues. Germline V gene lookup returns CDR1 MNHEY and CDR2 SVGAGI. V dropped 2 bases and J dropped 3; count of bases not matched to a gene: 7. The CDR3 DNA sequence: TGTGCCAGCAGTTACCTCACAGGGGGCATGGACTATGGCTACACCTTC. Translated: CASSYLTGGMDYGYTF.

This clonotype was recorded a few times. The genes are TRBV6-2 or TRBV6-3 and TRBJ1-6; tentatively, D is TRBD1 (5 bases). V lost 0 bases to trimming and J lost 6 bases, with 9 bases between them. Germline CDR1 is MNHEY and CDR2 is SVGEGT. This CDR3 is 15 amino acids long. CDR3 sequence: CASSYSPGSNSPLHF. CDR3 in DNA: TGTGCCAGCAGTTACTCTCCAGGGAGTAATTCACCCCTCCACTTT.

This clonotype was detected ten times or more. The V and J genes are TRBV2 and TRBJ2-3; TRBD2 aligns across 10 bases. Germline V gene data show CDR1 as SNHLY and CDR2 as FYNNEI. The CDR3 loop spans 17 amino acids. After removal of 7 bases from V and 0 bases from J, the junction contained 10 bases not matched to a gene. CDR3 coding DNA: TGTGCCAGCATAGGTCTTACGGGACTAGCGAGCACAGATACGCAGTATTTT. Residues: CASIGLTGLASTDTQYF.

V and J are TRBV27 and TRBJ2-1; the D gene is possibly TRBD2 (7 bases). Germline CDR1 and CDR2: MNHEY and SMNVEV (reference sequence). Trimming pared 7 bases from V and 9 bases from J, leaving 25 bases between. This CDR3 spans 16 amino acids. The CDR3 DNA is TGTGCCAGCACTCGGAGGGGGGGGAAAGGTTCTGGTGAGCAGTTCTTC. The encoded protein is CASTRRGGKGSGEQFF.

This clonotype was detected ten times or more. The CDR3, as DNA: TGTGCCTGGAGTCCAGGGTTTGCTAACTATGGCTACACCTTC. Protein: CAWSPGFANYGYTF. The V call is TRBV30, the J call TRBJ1-2; TRBD1 might be the D (5 bases). Trimming removed 2 bases at V and 0 bases at J, with 10 bases between. Germline-derived CDR1 and CDR2 are GTSNPN and SVGIG (reference sequence). The CDR3 extends over 14 amino acids.

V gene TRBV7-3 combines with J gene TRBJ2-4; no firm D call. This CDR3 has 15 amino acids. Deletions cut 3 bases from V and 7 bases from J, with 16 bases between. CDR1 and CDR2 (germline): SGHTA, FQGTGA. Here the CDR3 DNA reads TGTGCCAGCAGCTTGAGCCAGGCTGACGGGAACATTCAGTACTTC. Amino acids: CASSLSQADGNIQYF.

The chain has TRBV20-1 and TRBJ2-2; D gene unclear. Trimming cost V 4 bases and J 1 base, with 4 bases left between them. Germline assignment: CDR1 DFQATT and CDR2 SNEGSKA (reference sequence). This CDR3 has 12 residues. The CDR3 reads CSANKNTGELFF. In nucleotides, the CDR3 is TGCAGTGCTAACAAGAACACCGGGGAGCTGTTTTTT.

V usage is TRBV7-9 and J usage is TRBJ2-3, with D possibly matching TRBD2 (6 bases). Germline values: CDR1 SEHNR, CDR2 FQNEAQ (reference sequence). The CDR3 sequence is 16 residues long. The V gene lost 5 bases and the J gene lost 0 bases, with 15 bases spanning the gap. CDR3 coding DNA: TGTGCCAGCAGCGAGGGCTCGGGACTTAGCACAGATACGCAGTATTTT. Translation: CASSEGSGLSTDTQYF.